This entry lists 14 T cell receptor beta chains sequenced from one sample in a study of blood T cell repertoires in COVID-19. Method: immunoSEQ multiplex PCR; TCRdb's copy keeps in-frame clones and lacks some. In the table there are nearly 55,000 clones, 60% to 85% of which are singletons. Source material: peripheral blood. The receptor source for this set is a human donor with active or convalescent COVID-19. The donor label of this sample is uncertain.

The chain has TRBV3-1 (or the pseudogene TRBV3-2) and TRBJ2-5, with 8 bases fitting TRBD1. The V gene end was trimmed by 4 bases and the J gene end by 4 bases; junction bases not matched to a gene: 8. The CDR3 extends over 15 amino acids. Per germline, CDR1 LGHDT and CDR2 YNNKEL (reference sequence). For the CDR3, the DNA is TGTGCCAGCAGCCGCCGGACAGGACAGGGAGAGACCCAGTACTTC. This sequence encodes CASSRRTGQGETQYF.

This clone was detected a few times. V usage is TRBV5-1 and J usage is TRBJ2-2; 8 positions agree with TRBD2. The CDR3 runs to 13 residues. V shed 8 bases, J shed 4 bases, and the junction held 4 bases outside the gene matches. The germline V gene encodes CDR1 SGHRS and CDR2 YFSETQ. CDR3 in amino acids: CASDSGITGELFF. CDR3 DNA sequence: TGCGCCAGTGATAGCGGGATCACCGGGGAGCTGTTTTTT.

For this clone: One junction end disagrees with the germline gene, perhaps due to a read error. The chain has TRBV7-7 and TRBJ2-1; possible D gene TRBD2, 6 bases. Germline V gene lookup returns CDR1 SSHAT and CDR2 FNYEAQ (reference sequence). The CDR3 is 15 residues long. The CDR3: CASSLARDPYNEQFF. Written as DNA, the CDR3 is TGTGCTAGCAGCTTAGCGCGGGACCCCTACAATGAGCAGTTCTTC. Complete variable domain (other parts from reference TRBV7-7 and TRBJ2-1): GAGVSQSPRYKVTKRGQDVTLRCDPISSHATLYWYQQALGQGPEFLTYFNYEAQPDKSGLPSDRFSAERPEGSISTLTIQRTEQRDSAMYRCASSLARDPYNEQFFGPGTRLTVL.

The rearrangement links TRBV6-5 to TRBJ2-7, with 8 bases aligning to TRBD1. This CDR3 comprises 14 residues. CDR1 MNHEY and CDR2 SVGAGI come from the germline V gene. Trimming took 2 bases from V and 2 from J; bases not matched to a gene: 2. The chain's CDR3 is CASSYDRGTYEQYF. In DNA, the CDR3 is TGTGCCAGCAGTTACGACAGGGGCACCTACGAGCAGTACTTC.

This chain joins TRBV24-1 and TRBJ1-6; D gene ambiguous. The CDR3 spans 18 residues. Germline V lookup: CDR1 KGHDR, CDR2 SFDVKD. Trimming stripped 0 bases from V and 3 bases from J, with 14 bases between. The CDR3 nucleotides read TGTGCCACCAGTGATTTGCCGCGGGCTTCCTACTATAATTCACCCCTCCACTTT. Its translation: CATSDLPRASYYNSPLHF.

This clone was seen a handful of times. The chain carries TRBV4-1 and TRBJ1-1, with 8 bases lining up with TRBD1. V was clipped by 0 bases and J by 11 bases; unmatched bases: 5. The CDR3 spans 13 residues. Germline V gene sequence: CDR1 MGHRA, CDR2 YSYEKL. CDR3 nucleotides: TGCGCCAGCAGCCAAGACAGGGGGCTCGATGCTTTCTTT. This codes for CASSQDRGLDAFF.

The chain links TRBV24-1 to TRBJ2-1, with 8 bases identical to TRBD2. This CDR3 has 15 amino acids. V shed 3 bases and J 6 bases; nucleotides not matched to a gene: 6. In germline, CDR1 is KGHDR, CDR2 SFDVKD. CDR3 loop: CATSDPGLATNEQFF. CDR3 DNA sequence: TGTGCCACCAGTGATCCCGGACTAGCTACCAATGAGCAGTTCTTC.

The rearrangement joins TRBV6-1 to TRBJ1-2; TRBD1 matches 7 bases. The CDR3 totals 13 residues. Looked up from germline, CDR1 is MNHNS and CDR2 is SASEGT. The V segment lost 1 base and the J segment 8 bases; nucleotides outside the gene matches: 4. Here the CDR3 reads CASSEEGAWGYTF. The DNA of the CDR3 is TGTGCCAGCAGTGAAGAGGGGGCATGGGGCTACACCTTC.

The chain employs TRBV3-1 (or the pseudogene TRBV3-2) and TRBJ2-3; 11 bases match TRBD2. Per germline, CDR1 LGHDT and CDR2 YNNKEL (reference sequence). J was trimmed by 2 bases and V by 4 bases; bases with no gene match: 2. CDR3 length equals 15 residues. The DNA of the CDR3 is TGTGCCAGCAGCCCGGGACTAGCGGCCACAGATACGCAGTATTTT. Residues: CASSPGLAATDTQYF.

The table lists this clone with a count of one. This rearrangement joins TRBV6-5 to TRBJ2-7, with 7 positions matching TRBD1. After removal of 7 bases from V and 3 bases from J, the junction contained 12 bases not matched to a gene. The CDR3 length is 15 residues. Germline V gene lookup returns CDR1 MNHEY and CDR2 SVGAGI. CDR3 coding DNA: TGTGCCAGCACTCAAAGACAGGGAGTCGGCTACGAGCAGTACTTC. This codes for CASTQRQGVGYEQYF.

Note on this clone: Other DNA sequences within the sample encode an identical CDR3. The V gene is TRBV9, the J gene TRBJ2-1; 12 bases map to TRBD2. This CDR3 has 15 amino acids. With 3 bases clipped from V and 6 bases from J, the junction kept 4 bases outside the gene matches. Germline CDR1 reads SGDLS; CDR2 reads YYNGEE. DNA for the CDR3: TGTGCCAGCAGCGGGGGACTAGCGGGTATCAATGAGCAGTTCTTC. This gives the protein CASSGGLAGINEQFF.

The V gene is TRBV24-1, the J gene TRBJ2-2, with TRBD1 matching 8 bases. V shed 4 bases, J shed 6 bases, and the junction held 6 bases outside the gene matches. From germline, CDR1 is KGHDR and CDR2 SFDVKD. The CDR3 length is 15 residues. The CDR3 nucleotides read TGTGCCACCAGTGAAAGACAGGGGTCGGCCGGGGAGCTGTTTTTT. It translates to CATSERQGSAGELFF.

Comments on this clone: This CDR3 is also generated by other DNA sequences in the sample. The genes are TRBV24-1 and TRBJ1-4; 7 nucleotides line up with TRBD1. V was pared by 2 bases and J by 8 bases, with 7 bases of the junction left unmatched. CDR1 is KGHDR, CDR2 SFDVKD, per germline. CDR3 length: 15 residues. This CDR3 is CATSDSQGGGEKLFF. The DNA of the CDR3 is TGTGCCACCAGTGATTCGCAGGGGGGAGGAGAAAAACTGTTTTTT.

The chain employs TRBV4-1 and TRBJ2-1; 9 nucleotides line up with TRBD2. J was trimmed by 4 bases and V by 1 base; bases with no gene match: 2. Germline values: CDR1 MGHRA, CDR2 YSYEKL. The CDR3 has 15 amino acids. CDR3 DNA sequence: TGCGCCAGCAGCCAAGGCGGGAGGGAGTACAATGAGCAGTTCTTC. It yields the protein CASSQGGREYNEQFF.